This T cell receptor beta chain originates from a study of blood T cell repertoires in COVID-19. This CDR3 region has 15 residues. V was cut by 5 bases and J by 6 bases, with 17 bases left in between. Looked up from germline, CDR1 is SGHVS and CDR2 is FNYEAQ. Authors' analysis steps: Counts of nucleated cells, estimated from reference gene primer amplification, were obtained. The repertoire was sequenced with immunoSEQ multiplex PCR; TCRdb's copy has only in-frame clones and lacks some. D and trimming were read from the DNA, whereas the V and J calls and clone size are those reported in that table. The sample records approximately 120,000 clones, around 83% being singletons.

This TCR was sampled from a man aged 60-69 years with acute or convalescent COVID-19. This rearrangement joins TRBV7-6 to TRBJ1-5; D gene ambiguous. Sequencing used peripheral blood. CDR3 protein: CASSPRDTVGQPQHF. The CDR3 nucleotides are TGTGCCAGCAGCCCCCGAGACACCGTGGGTCAGCCCCAGCATTTT.